This is a list of T cell receptor beta chains from one sample in a study of cytomegalovirus exposure and HLA in healthy donors. Using immunoSEQ multiplex PCR, the repertoire was profiled, and TCRdb retains in-frame clones only, with some absent. The sample contains roughly 130,000 clones, approximately 83% of which appear only once. Source material: PBMCs. The source of these receptors is a girl aged 2-10 years in good health and CMV-seronegative. The CDR3 runs from the conserved cysteine through the conserved F or W. Fields, in order: J gene, clone size, V gene, D gene, CDR3 protein, CDR3 DNA. D genes are given only for firm matches. Rows may omit the clone size; those that give it use once, few, many or a size class.

>TRBJ1-3|once|TRBV7-2|NA
CASSRGRGGNTIYF
TGTGCCAGCAGCCGAGGGAGGGGCGGAAACACCATATATTTT
>TRBJ2-3|NA|TRBV5-1|TRBD1
CASSLGQGTQYF
TGCGCCAGCAGCTTGGGACAGGGGACGCAGTATTTT
>TRBJ2-4|NA|TRBV30|TRBD2
CAWASGGNIQYF
TGTGCCTGGGCCAGCGGGGGAAACATTCAGTACTTC
>TRBJ2-3|NA|TRBV9|NA
CASSVGTDTQYF
TGTGCCAGCAGCGTCGGCACAGATACGCAGTATTTT
>TRBJ2-3|NA|TRBV27|NA
CASSLSAGHLTDTQYF
TGTGCCAGCAGTTTATCGGCTGGGCACCTCACAGATACGCAGTATTTT
>TRBJ2-7|once|TRBV5-3|NA
CARSLRRDCPPTIYEQYF
TGTGCCAGAAGCTTGAGACGGGACTGTCCTCCAACTATTTACGAGCAGTACTTC
>TRBJ2-3|NA|TRBV7-8|TRBD2
CASSPAGLAGGVSTDTQYF
TGTGCCAGCAGCCCGGCGGGACTAGCGGGGGGGGTAAGCACAGATACGCAGTATTTT
>TRBJ1-1|NA|TRBV9|NA
CASSVPVGGPMNTEAFF
TGTGCCAGCAGCGTACCAGTAGGGGGACCCATGAACACTGAAGCTTTCTTT
>TRBJ2-5|NA|TRBV18|TRBD2
CASSPRRGDQETQYF
TGTGCCAGCTCACCACGACGGGGGGACCAAGAGACCCAGTACTTC
>TRBJ2-3|NA|TRBV7-9|NA
CASSPQVAGSTDTQYF
TGTGCCAGCAGCCCTCAAGTGGCGGGAAGCACAGATACGCAGTATTTT
>TRBJ1-1|NA|TRBV2|NA
CASSELSGSEAFF
TGTGCCAGCAGTGAACTGTCGGGTTCTGAAGCTTTCTTT
>TRBJ2-1|NA|TRBV4-2|NA
CASSQEGLRAGEQFF
TGTGCCAGCAGCCAAGAAGGACTCCGGGCGGGTGAGCAGTTCTTC
>TRBJ1-2|NA|TRBV27|NA
CASSFGVGYGYTF
TGTGCCAGCAGTTTCGGGGTAGGGTATGGCTACACCTTC
>TRBJ2-1|NA|TRBV4-1|TRBD1
CASSRFPGQGNNEQFF
TGCGCCAGCAGCCGATTTCCGGGACAGGGTAACAATGAGCAGTTCTTC
>TRBJ2-7|NA|TRBV5-4|TRBD1
CASSGQGLNEQYF
TGTGCCAGCAGCGGACAGGGGCTCAACGAGCAGTACTTC
>TRBJ2-7|NA|TRBV11-1|TRBD1
CASSLLGTGAYEQYF
TGTGCCAGCAGCTTACTCGGGACAGGGGCCTACGAGCAGTACTTC
>TRBJ1-2|NA|TRBV19|NA
CASGRDPNYGYTF
TGTGCCTCTGGGAGGGATCCTAACTATGGCTACACCTTC
>TRBJ2-1|NA|TRBV5-5|TRBD2
CASSPGLAYNEQFF
TGTGCCAGCAGCCCGGGACTAGCGTACAATGAGCAGTTCTTC
>TRBJ1-3|NA|TRBV5-6|NA
CASSLPGELRAGNTIYF
TGTGCCAGCAGCTTGCCGGGAGAATTAAGGGCTGGAAACACCATATATTTT
>TRBJ2-7|NA|TRBV14|TRBD2
CASSQDKVSGGYEQYF
TGTGCCAGCAGCCAAGATAAGGTTAGCGGGGGGTACGAGCAGTACTTC
>TRBJ2-7|NA|TRBV10-2|NA
CASSEAGSNPHEQYF
TGCGCCAGCAGTGAAGCCGGGAGCAACCCCCACGAGCAGTACTTC
>TRBJ2-1|NA|TRBV4-1|NA
CASSLPTTGFFHNEQFF
TGCGCCAGCAGCCTCCCTACTACAGGGTTCTTCCACAATGAGCAGTTCTTC
>TRBJ2-2|NA|TRBV5-1|TRBD1
CASSSSTGITGELFF
TGCGCCAGCAGCTCGTCGACAGGGATCACCGGGGAGCTGTTTTTT
>TRBJ1-2|NA|TRBV30|TRBD1
CAWNPQGAYGYTF
TGTGCCTGGAACCCGCAGGGGGCCTATGGCTACACCTTC
>TRBJ2-5|few|TRBV27|NA
CASSSLSRTSEETQYF
TGTGCCAGCAGTTCCCTCAGTAGGACATCTGAAGAGACCCAGTACTTC
>TRBJ2-7|NA|TRBV27|NA
CASSFGGGGYEQYF
TGTGCCAGCAGTTTCGGCGGGGGCGGCTACGAGCAGTACTTC
>TRBJ1-1|few|TRBV7-2|NA
CASNLPATGEAFF
TGTGCCAGCAATCTCCCGGCAACAGGGGAAGCTTTCTTT
>TRBJ2-1|NA|TRBV15|TRBD2
CATGRGGLVSNEQFF
TGTGCCACGGGCCGTGGGGGACTAGTCTCTAATGAGCAGTTCTTC
>TRBJ2-3|NA|TRBV15|TRBD2
CATSRPLAMSSTDTQYF
TGTGCCACCAGCAGACCACTAGCGATGTCTAGCACAGATACGCAGTATTTT
>TRBJ1-5|NA|TRBV19|TRBD1
CASSWGDRGLNQPQHF
TGTGCCAGTAGCTGGGGGGACAGGGGCCTCAATCAGCCCCAGCATTTT
>TRBJ1-3|NA|TRBV6-6|NA
CASSYPQGPIYF
TGTGCCAGCAGTTACCCACAGGGTCCCATATATTTT
>TRBJ2-7|NA|TRBV6-6|TRBD2
CASSLSTSGRDEQYF
TGTGCCAGCAGTTTGTCCACTAGCGGGAGAGACGAGCAGTACTTC
>TRBJ2-3|NA|TRBV4-3|TRBD2
CASSQDELADKTDTQYF
TGCGCCAGCAGCCAAGATGAACTAGCGGATAAGACCGATACGCAGTATTTT
>TRBJ2-2|NA|TRBV7-8|NA
CASSPLRSGSTGELFF
TGTGCCAGCAGCCCCTTACGGTCGGGGAGTACCGGGGAGCTGTTTTTT
>TRBJ2-5|NA|TRBV7-9|TRBD2
CASSSGEAGLLAVETQYF
TGTGCCAGCAGCTCGGGAGAAGCGGGGCTACTAGCCGTGGAGACCCAGTACTTC
>TRBJ1-1|NA|TRBV6-6|NA
CASIPGGLAFF
TGTGCCAGCATCCCGGGAGGGTTAGCTTTCTTT
>TRBJ2-7|NA|TRBV12-2|NA
CASRSHGLVTSEQYF
TGTGCAAGTCGCTCTCACGGACTAGTAACGTCCGAGCAGTACTTC
>TRBJ1-6|NA|TRBV9|NA
CASSVEGGSYNSPLHF
TGTGCCAGCAGCGTAGAGGGAGGCTCCTATAATTCACCCCTCCACTTT
>TRBJ2-7|NA|TRBV21-1|NA
CASSNLRQGEQYF
TGTGCCAGCAGCAATTTGCGACAGGGGGAGCAGTACTTC
>TRBJ2-1|NA|TRBV30|NA
CAWVLGAGISYNEQFF
TGTGCCTGGGTGCTTGGAGCAGGGATCTCCTACAATGAGCAGTTCTTC
>TRBJ2-1|NA|TRBV5-1|TRBD2
CASSSLAGGYHNEQFF
TGCGCCAGCAGCTCTCTAGCGGGGGGCTACCACAATGAGCAGTTCTTC
>TRBJ2-5|NA|TRBV5-1|NA
CASSSQPRDTKNQETQYF
TGCGCCAGCAGCTCACAACCCCGGGACACCAAAAACCAAGAGACCCAGTACTTC
>TRBJ2-7|NA|TRBV27|TRBD2
CASSPAPWREQRYEQYF
TGTGCCAGCAGTCCGGCTCCCTGGCGGGAGCAAAGGTACGAGCAGTACTTC
>TRBJ2-3|once|TRBV14|NA
CASSQDHGTITDTQYF
TGTGCCAGCAGCCAAGATCATGGGACAATCACAGATACGCAGTATTTT
>TRBJ2-3|NA|TRBV4-1|NA
CASSQGARLTDTQYF
TGCGCCAGCAGCCAGGGGGCTCGTCTTACAGATACGCAGTATTTT
>TRBJ2-7|NA|TRBV7-5|NA
CVRSLILVRTGGYEQYF
TGTGTCAGAAGCCTAATATTAGTCCGGACGGGGGGCTACGAGCAGTACTTC
>TRBJ2-1|few|TRBV29-1|NA
CSVEGGGDEQFF
TGCAGCGTTGAGGGCGGGGGCGATGAGCAGTTCTTC
>TRBJ2-7|NA|TRBV27|NA
CASRMRDGSYEQYF
TGTGCCAGCAGGATGCGGGACGGAAGTTACGAGCAGTACTTC
>TRBJ1-1|NA|TRBV25-1|TRBD1
CASSADRVPMNTEAFF
TGTGCCAGCAGTGCCGACAGGGTTCCAATGAACACTGAAGCTTTCTTT
>TRBJ1-1|NA|TRBV9|NA
CASSELDTLGTEAFF
TGTGCCAGCAGCGAGCTTGACACCCTGGGCACTGAAGCTTTCTTT
>TRBJ2-2|NA|TRBV12-5|TRBD1
CASGRGQGGNTGELFF
TGTGCTAGTGGTCGCGGACAGGGCGGCAACACCGGGGAGCTGTTTTTT
>TRBJ2-5|NA|TRBV7-3|NA
CASGHPRETQYF
TGTGCCAGCGGTCACCCCAGGGAGACCCAGTACTTC
>TRBJ2-7|few|TRBV5-1|NA
CASSTVGVGSYEQYF
TGCGCCAGCAGCACGGTTGGGGTGGGGAGCTACGAGCAGTACTTC
>TRBJ2-7|NA|TRBV28|TRBD2
CASSYGLAGEQYF
TGTGCCAGCAGTTACGGACTAGCGGGTGAGCAGTACTTC
>TRBJ1-1|NA|TRBV19|TRBD1
CASSIGPTGREAFF
TGTGCCAGTAGTATAGGCCCGACAGGGCGTGAAGCTTTCTTT
>TRBJ1-1|NA|TRBV29-1|NA
CSAEAGQGGAEAFF
TGCAGCGCCGAGGCAGGGCAAGGGGGGGCTGAAGCTTTCTTT
>TRBJ1-2|NA|TRBV4-1|NA
CASSPDRNYGYTF
TGCGCCAGCAGCCCAGACAGGAACTATGGCTACACCTTC
>TRBJ2-2|NA|TRBV6-4|TRBD2
CASSSLAGVAGGLFF
TGTGCCAGCAGCAGTCTAGCGGGAGTAGCGGGGGGGCTGTTTTTT
>TRBJ1-1|NA|TRBV10-3|NA
CAISGEGGTTEAFF
TGTGCCATCAGTGGGGAGGGCGGGACCACTGAAGCTTTCTTT